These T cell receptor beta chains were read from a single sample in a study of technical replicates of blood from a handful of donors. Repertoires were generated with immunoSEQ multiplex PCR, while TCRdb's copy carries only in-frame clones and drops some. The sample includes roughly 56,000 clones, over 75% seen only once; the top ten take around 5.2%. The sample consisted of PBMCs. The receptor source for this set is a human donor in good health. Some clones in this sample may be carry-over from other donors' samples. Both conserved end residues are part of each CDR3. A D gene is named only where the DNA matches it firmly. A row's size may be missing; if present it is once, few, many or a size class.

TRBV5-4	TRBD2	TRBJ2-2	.	TGTGCCAGCAGCCGGACTAGCGGGATGAACACCGGGGAGCTGTTTTTT	CASSRTSGMNTGELFF
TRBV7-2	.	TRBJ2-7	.	TGTGCCAGCAGGGGCCTCGAGGAGCAGTACTTC	CASRGLEEQYF
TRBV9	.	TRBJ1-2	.	TGTGCCAGCAGCCCCACCACAGGGTCTGGCGGCTACACCTTC	CASSPTTGSGGYTF
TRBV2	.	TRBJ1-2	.	TGTGCCAGCAGTACTCAGGGTTACTATGGCTACACCTTC	CASSTQGYYGYTF
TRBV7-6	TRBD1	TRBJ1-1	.	TGTGCCAGCAGCCCGGACAGGGAAGGGACTGAAGCTTTCTTT	CASSPDREGTEAFF
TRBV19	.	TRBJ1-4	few	TGTGCCAGTAGCCGGAGGAGTGTAGGGACTAATGAAAAACTGTTTTTT	CASSRRSVGTNEKLFF
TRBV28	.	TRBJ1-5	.	TGTGCCTTAACCAGGGATGGCAATCAGCCCCAGCATTTT	CALTRDGNQPQHF
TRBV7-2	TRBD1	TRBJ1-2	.	TGTGCCAGCAGCTTAGGACAGGGAGTGCACTATGGCTACACCTTC	CASSLGQGVHYGYTF
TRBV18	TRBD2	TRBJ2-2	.	TGTGCCAGCTCACCACCGCGGGGGGCCCCCGGGGCCGGGGAGCTGTTTTTT	CASSPPRGAPGAGELFF
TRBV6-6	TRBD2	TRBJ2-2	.	TGTGCCAGCAGTCAACTAGCGGGGGCCCTGGGAGGGGAGCTGTTTTTT	CASSQLAGALGGELFF
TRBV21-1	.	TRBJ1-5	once	TGTGCCAGCAGCTCCGGGACAGCTAGAAATCAGCCCCAGCATTTT	CASSSGTARNQPQHF
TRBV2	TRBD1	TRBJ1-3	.	TGTGCCAGTTACTTGGGACAGACTGGAAACACCATATATTTT	CASYLGQTGNTIYF
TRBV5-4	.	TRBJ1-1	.	TGTGCCAGCAGCAGATTCAGGGGACCGGGCACTGAAGCTTTCTTT	CASSRFRGPGTEAFF
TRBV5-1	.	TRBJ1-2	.	TGCGCCAGCAGCCCGGGAGAGTGGGCTGGCGGCTACACCTTC	CASSPGEWAGGYTF
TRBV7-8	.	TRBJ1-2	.	TGTGCCAGCAGCTTAACCACCAGGGTCCCTGGGTATGGCTACACCTTC	CASSLTTRVPGYGYTF
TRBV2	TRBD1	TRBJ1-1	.	TGTGCCAGCAGTGACAGGGGGCCGTACACTGAAGCTTTCTTT	CASSDRGPYTEAFF
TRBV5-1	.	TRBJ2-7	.	TGCGCCAGCGGGTTGACAGCCTACGAGCAGTACTTC	CASGLTAYEQYF
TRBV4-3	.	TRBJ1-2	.	TGCGCCAGCAGCCAAGATCTACGGGGAAACTATGGCTACACCTTC	CASSQDLRGNYGYTF
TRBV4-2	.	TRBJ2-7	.	TGTGCCAGCAGCCTGGCTAGGGAGACCTACGAGCAGTACTTC	CASSLARETYEQYF
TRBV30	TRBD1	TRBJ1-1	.	TGTGCCTGGGAAAGACAGGGAGAAGCTTTCTTT	CAWERQGEAFF